The 23 T cell receptor beta chains below come from one sample, sequenced in a study of blood T cell repertoires in COVID-19. Assay: immunoSEQ multiplex PCR; the TCRdb copy retains only in-frame clones and omits some. The table lists 65,000 to 70,000 clones, roughly 80% of them singletons. Input material: peripheral blood. These receptors all come from a man in his sixties with acute or convalescent COVID-19.

The CDR3 DNA reads as TGTGCCTGGAGCCAGCGGCCTAGGGATACGCAGTATTTT. Amino acid sequence: CAWSQRPRDTQYF. The chain joins TRBV30 to TRBJ2-3; D is perhaps TRBD2 (5 bases). V was shortened by 3 bases and J by 6 bases, with 13 bases between the two germline ends. There are 13 residues in the CDR3. Germline V gene sequence: CDR1 GTSNPN, CDR2 SVGIG (reference sequence).

This chain links TRBV6-4 with TRBJ1-5; 8 bases agree with TRBD1. The CDR3 is 15 residues long. From germline, CDR1 is MRHNA and CDR2 SNTAGT. V lost 6 bases and J lost 2; bases outside the gene matches: 6. DNA for the CDR3: TGTGCCAGCAGAATGGGGGACAGGTGCAATCAGCCCCAGCATTTT. Encoded protein: CASRMGDRCNQPQHF.

This chain uses TRBV5-4 with TRBJ2-1, with 12 bases matching TRBD2. This CDR3 comprises 18 residues. After removal of 0 bases from V and 0 bases from J, the junction contained 4 bases not matched to a gene. Germline-derived CDR1 and CDR2 are SGHNT and YYREEE (reference sequence). Written as DNA, the CDR3 is TGTGCCAGCAGCTTGGGGACTAGCGGGGAAAGCTCCTACAATGAGCAGTTCTTC. This encodes CASSLGTSGESSYNEQFF.

This clone was detected only once. CDR3 nucleotides: TGCGCCAGCAGCCAAGAATGGGAACAGGGCTTGCGGCCCCAGCATTTT. Translated, it gives CASSQEWEQGLRPQHF. The chain employs TRBV4-1 and TRBJ1-5; the D gene is possibly TRBD1 (6 bases). Germline CDR1 and CDR2: MGHRA and YSYEKL. The CDR3 totals 16 residues. Trimming took 0 bases from V and 9 from J, leaving 18 bases between them.

As regards this clone: The identical CDR3 is also encoded by other nucleotide sequences in the sample. The chain carries TRBV5-1 and TRBJ1-2; D gene uncertain. Per the germline V gene, CDR1 is SGHRS and CDR2 is YFSETQ. The V end lost 0 bases, the J end lost 4 bases, and 4 bases lay between the germline ends. The CDR3 contains 12 residues. DNA of the CDR3: TGCGCCAGCAGCTTGGACTCCTATGGCTACACCTTC. Amino acid sequence: CASSLDSYGYTF.

The rearrangement links TRBV5-1 to TRBJ2-7, with a possible D match to TRBD1 (5 bases). The V end lost 0 bases, the J end lost 3 bases, and 7 bases lay between the germline ends. Germline V gene data show CDR1 as SGHRS and CDR2 as YFSETQ. This CDR3 spans 13 amino acids. The CDR3 reads CASSLGGNYEQYF. Written as DNA, the CDR3 is TGCGCCAGCAGCTTGGGGGGCAACTACGAGCAGTACTTC.

This clone appeared a single time. The gene calls are TRBV5-1 and TRBJ1-4; D possibly corresponds to TRBD1 (5 bases). Trimming removed 8 bases at V and 4 bases at J, with 18 bases between. This CDR3 has 15 amino acids. From germline, CDR1 is SGHRS and CDR2 YFSETQ. For the CDR3, the DNA is TGCGCCAGTTCAACAGGCAGGGAAGGTAATGAAAAACTGTTTTTT. Its translation is CASSTGREGNEKLFF. Full variable domain (remainder filled in from reference TRBV5-1 and TRBJ1-4): KAGVTQTPRYLIKTRGQQVTLSCSPISGHRSVSWYQQTPGQGLQFLFEYFSETQRNKGNFPGRFSGRQFSNSRSEMNVSTLELGDSALYLCASSTGREGNEKLFFGSGTQLSVL.

Here the CDR3 reads CASSPATGTEAFF. DNA for the CDR3: TGTGCCAGCAGTCCGGCGACAGGTACTGAAGCTTTCTTT. The rearrangement joins TRBV6-5 to TRBJ1-1, with D possibly being TRBD1 (6 bases). V was cut by 5 bases and J by 5 bases, with 12 bases left in between. Germline CDR1 reads MNHEY; CDR2 reads SVGAGI. CDR3 length equals 13 residues.

The rearrangement links TRBV2 to TRBJ2-7; 8 nucleotides match TRBD1. The CDR3 is 15 residues long. Germline CDR1 SNHLY, CDR2 FYNNEI. V shed 4 bases, J shed 4 bases, and the junction held 9 bases outside the gene matches. Here the CDR3 reads CASSGRTGISYEQYF. In DNA form, the CDR3 reads TGTGCCAGCAGTGGGCGGACAGGGATATCGTACGAGCAGTACTTC.

The rearrangement uses TRBV7-8 and TRBJ2-7, with D possibly matching TRBD1 (5 bases). Per the germline V gene, CDR1 is SGHVS and CDR2 is FQNEAQ. CDR3 length equals 13 residues. Trimming pared 5 bases from V and 3 bases from J, leaving 11 bases between. The CDR3 nucleotides read TGTGCCAGCAGCATGACAGTGGACTACGAGCAGTACTTC. It specifies CASSMTVDYEQYF. The full variable domain, completed using reference TRBV7-8 and TRBJ2-7, is GAGVSQSPRYKVAKRGQDVALRCDPISGHVSLFWYQQALGQGPEFLTYFQNEAQLDKSGLPSDRFFAERPEGSVSTLKIQRTQQEDSAVYLCASSMTVDYEQYFGPGTRLTVT.

The DNA of the CDR3 is TGTGCCAGCAGCTTATTCCCTTCTAAGGGCTACACCTTC. Protein product: CASSLFPSKGYTF. This chain uses TRBV7-9 with TRBJ1-2; D is undetermined. V shed 2 bases and J shed 8 bases, with 12 bases lying between them. This CDR3 has 13 amino acids. CDR1 is SEHNR and CDR2 is FQNEAQ in the germline V gene (reference sequence).

The count of this clone is one. This chain joins TRBV11-1 and TRBJ1-3; tentatively, D is TRBD1 (5 bases). Per germline, CDR1 SGHAT and CDR2 FQDESV (reference sequence). V lost 5 bases, J lost 4 bases, and 15 bases lay in between. There are 15 residues in the CDR3. The CDR3 region has the DNA TGTGCCAGCAGCCCACCGACAGCTACCGGAAACACCATATATTTT. It encodes CASSPPTATGNTIYF.

The chain recombines TRBV14 with TRBJ1-1, with D maybe TRBD1 (5 bases). This CDR3 comprises 15 residues. The germline V gene has CDR1 SGHDN and CDR2 FVKESK. With 1 base removed from V and 5 bases from J, the gap between germline ends came to 14 bases. The CDR3 nucleotides read TGTGCCAGCAGCCAAGGGGTTAGGGCAGGGACTGAAGCTTTCTTT. This encodes CASSQGVRAGTEAFF.

The DNA of the CDR3 is TGTGCCAGCAGCTTGTCGAGCGGGCGACAAGAGACCCAGTACTTC. This codes for CASSLSSGRQETQYF. The J gene is TRBJ2-5, the V gene TRBV5-5; possible D gene TRBD2, 6 bases. The germline gives CDR1 SGHKS, CDR2 YYEKEE (reference sequence). Trimming stripped 1 base from V and 2 bases from J, with 12 bases between. The CDR3 runs to 15 residues. The full variable domain, rest sourced from reference TRBV5-5 and TRBJ2-5, is DAGVTQSPTHLIKTRGQQVTLRCSPISGHKSVSWYQQVLGQGPQFIFQYYEKEERGRGNFPDRFSARQFPNYSSELNVNALLLGDSALYLCASSLSSGRQETQYFGPGTRLLVL.

This chain links TRBV10-3 with TRBJ1-3; TRBD1 matches 7 bases. Germline V lookup: CDR1 ENHRY, CDR2 SYGVKD. The junction had 6 bases not matched to a gene; V was cut back by 4 bases and J by 0 bases. The CDR3 has 16 residues. The CDR3 loop is CAISVDRDHSGNTIYF. In DNA, the CDR3 is TGTGCCATCAGTGTCGACAGGGACCACTCTGGAAACACCATATATTTT.

The chain links TRBV7-3 to TRBJ2-1, with D maybe TRBD2 (7 bases). Germline CDR1 is SGHTA and CDR2 is FQGTGA. V was trimmed by 5 bases and J by 7 bases, leaving 18 bases between them. CDR3 length equals 15 residues. The CDR3 sequence is CASSALTRGGNEQFF. The CDR3 DNA reads as TGTGCCAGCAGCGCCCTTACTAGGGGGGGAAATGAGCAGTTCTTC.

This rearrangement joins TRBV5-6 to TRBJ1-4, with D possibly TRBD1 on 5 matching bases. Trimming removed 0 bases at V and 12 bases at J, with 9 bases between. Germline V CDR1 and CDR2: SGHDT, YYEEEE. The CDR3 extends over 12 amino acids. CDR3 nucleotide sequence: TGTGCCAGCAGCTTGGGAGGGGAGGAACTGTTTTTT. Translation: CASSLGGEELFF.

V usage is TRBV7-6 and J usage is TRBJ2-2; 8 bases are a match to TRBD1. Germline CDR1 and CDR2: SGHVS and FNYEAQ. Trimming removed 2 bases from V and 5 bases from J; junction bases left unmatched: 7. The CDR3 runs 16 residues. CDR3 bases: TGTGCCAGCAGCTTACTGTCAGGGGGCCGGACCGGGGAGCTGTTTTTT. Translating it yields CASSLLSGGRTGELFF.

The V gene is TRBV14, the J gene TRBJ2-6; D gene ambiguous. CDR3 length equals 13 residues. CDR1 and CDR2 from the germline V gene are SGHDN and FVKESK. Deletions cut 3 bases from V and 3 bases from J, with 3 bases between. CDR3 amino acids: CASSQRGANVLTF. DNA of the CDR3: TGTGCCAGCAGCCAGCGTGGGGCCAACGTCCTGACTTTC.

J is TRBJ1-4 and V is TRBV5-4, with D perhaps matching TRBD1 (6 bases). V lost 3 bases and J lost 4, with 16 bases in between. The germline V gene has CDR1 SGHNT and CDR2 YYREEE (reference sequence). This CDR3 has 16 amino acids. The CDR3 DNA reads TGTGCCAGCAGCTCCCCAGTTAACAGGGATAATGAAAAACTGTTTTTT. Residues: CASSSPVNRDNEKLFF.

The chain combines TRBV3-1 (or the pseudogene TRBV3-2) with TRBJ2-2, with 11 bases lining up with TRBD2. The CDR3 extends over 17 amino acids. Germline CDR1 LGHDT, CDR2 YNNKEL (reference sequence). The J segment lost 6 bases and the V segment lost 4 bases, leaving 10 bases of the junction unmatched. For the CDR3, the DNA is TGTGCCAGCAGCCCGACTAGCGGGGCCCTTCCCCCCGGGGAGCTGTTTTTT. It is translated as CASSPTSGALPPGELFF.

This chain joins TRBV2 and TRBJ1-2; 10 nucleotides match TRBD1. The CDR3 has 15 amino acids. Per the germline V gene, CDR1 is SNHLY and CDR2 is FYNNEI. The V and J ends lost 4 bases and 6 bases, in that order; junction bases with no gene match: 8. CDR3 DNA: TGTGCCAGCAGTGGAGGGACAGGGGCGGATGATGGCTACACCTTC. Amino acids: CASSGGTGADDGYTF.

This chain uses TRBV7-3 with TRBJ1-1; D is unclear. Germline CDR1 and CDR2: SGHTA and FQGTGA. V was trimmed by 1 base and J by 0 bases, leaving 15 bases between them. The CDR3 loop spans 17 amino acids. Written as DNA, the CDR3 is TGTGCCAGCAGCTTAAGAGGCAGCCCGATACTGAACACTGAAGCTTTCTTT. Protein: CASSLRGSPILNTEAFF. The whole variable domain, remainder taken from reference TRBV7-3 and TRBJ1-1, is GAGVSQTPSNKVTEKGKYVELRCDPISGHTALYWYRQSLGQGPEFLIYFQGTGAADDSGLPNDRFFAVRPEGSVSTLKIQRTERGDSAVYLCASSLRGSPILNTEAFFGQGTRLTVV.